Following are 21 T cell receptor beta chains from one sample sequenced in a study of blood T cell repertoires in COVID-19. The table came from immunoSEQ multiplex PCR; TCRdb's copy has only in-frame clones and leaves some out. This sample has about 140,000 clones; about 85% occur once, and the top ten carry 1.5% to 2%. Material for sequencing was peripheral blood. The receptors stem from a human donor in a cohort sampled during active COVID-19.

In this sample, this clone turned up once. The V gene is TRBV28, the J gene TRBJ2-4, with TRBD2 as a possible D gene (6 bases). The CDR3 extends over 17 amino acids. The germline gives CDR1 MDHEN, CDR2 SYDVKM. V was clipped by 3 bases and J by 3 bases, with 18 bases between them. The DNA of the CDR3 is TGTGCCAGCAGTTTCGAGCGGCCCCGGAGGGGCAAAAACATTCAGTACTTC. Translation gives CASSFERPRRGKNIQYF.

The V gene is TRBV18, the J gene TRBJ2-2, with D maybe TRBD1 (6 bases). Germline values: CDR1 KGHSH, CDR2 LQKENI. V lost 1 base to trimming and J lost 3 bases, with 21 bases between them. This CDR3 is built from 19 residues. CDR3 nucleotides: TGTGCCAGCTCACCACTCGCCCCCGGCTACAGGGCTCACACCGGGGAGCTGTTTTTT. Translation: CASSPLAPGYRAHTGELFF.

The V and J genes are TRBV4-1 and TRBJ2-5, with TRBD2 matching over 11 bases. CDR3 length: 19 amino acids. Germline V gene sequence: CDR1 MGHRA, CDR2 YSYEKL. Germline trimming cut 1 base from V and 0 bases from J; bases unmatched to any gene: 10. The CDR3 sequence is CASSQVRVAGGWYQETQYF. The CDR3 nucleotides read TGCGCCAGCAGCCAAGTAAGGGTAGCGGGAGGGTGGTACCAAGAGACCCAGTACTTC.

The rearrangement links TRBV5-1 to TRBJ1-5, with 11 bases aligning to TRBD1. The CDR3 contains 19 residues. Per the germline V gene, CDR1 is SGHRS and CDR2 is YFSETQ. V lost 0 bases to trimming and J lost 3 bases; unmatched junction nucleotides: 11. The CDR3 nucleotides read TGCGCCAGCAGCTTGGCCCCCGGACAGGGGGCTGGATACAATCAGCCCCAGCATTTT. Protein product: CASSLAPGQGAGYNQPQHF.

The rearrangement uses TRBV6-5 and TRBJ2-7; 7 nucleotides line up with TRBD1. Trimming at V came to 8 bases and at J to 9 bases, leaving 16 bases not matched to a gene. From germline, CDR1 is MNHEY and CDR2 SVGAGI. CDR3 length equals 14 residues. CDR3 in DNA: TGTGCCAGCTATTCCATAGAGGGGGCTAAGGGGCAGTACTTC. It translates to CASYSIEGAKGQYF.

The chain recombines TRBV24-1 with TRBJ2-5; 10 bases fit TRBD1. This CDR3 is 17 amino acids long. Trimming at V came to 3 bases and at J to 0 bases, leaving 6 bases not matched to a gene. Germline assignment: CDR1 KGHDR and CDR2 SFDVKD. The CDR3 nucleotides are TGTGCCACCAGTGATCCAGGGACAGGGGAGTACCAAGAGACCCAGTACTTC. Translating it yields CATSDPGTGEYQETQYF.

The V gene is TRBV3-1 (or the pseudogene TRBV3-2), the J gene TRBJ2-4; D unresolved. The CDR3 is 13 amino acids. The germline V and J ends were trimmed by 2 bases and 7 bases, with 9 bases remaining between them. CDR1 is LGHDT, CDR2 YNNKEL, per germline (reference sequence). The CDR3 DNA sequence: TGTGCCAGCAGCCAAAACTTTCGGAACATTCAGTACTTC. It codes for CASSQNFRNIQYF.

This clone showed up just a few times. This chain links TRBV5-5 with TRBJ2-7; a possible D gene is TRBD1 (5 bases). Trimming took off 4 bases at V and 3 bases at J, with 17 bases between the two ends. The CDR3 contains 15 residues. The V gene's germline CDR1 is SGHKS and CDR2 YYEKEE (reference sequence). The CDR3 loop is CASSPQRQSVYEQYF. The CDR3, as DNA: TGTGCCAGCAGCCCTCAACGACAGTCCGTCTACGAGCAGTACTTC.

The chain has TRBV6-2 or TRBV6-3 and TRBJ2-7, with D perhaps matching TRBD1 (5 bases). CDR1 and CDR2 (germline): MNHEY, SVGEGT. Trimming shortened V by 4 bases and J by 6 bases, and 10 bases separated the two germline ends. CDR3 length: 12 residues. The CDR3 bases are TGTGCCAGCAGTTTCAGGGATTTCGAGCAGTACTTC. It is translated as CASSFRDFEQYF.

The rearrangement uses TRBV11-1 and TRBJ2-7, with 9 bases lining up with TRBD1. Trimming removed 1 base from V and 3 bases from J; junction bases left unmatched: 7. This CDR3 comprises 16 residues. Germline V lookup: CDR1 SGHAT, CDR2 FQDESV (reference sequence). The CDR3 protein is CASSLGGQGGIYEQYF. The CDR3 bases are TGTGCCAGCAGCTTAGGGGGACAGGGAGGGATCTACGAGCAGTACTTC. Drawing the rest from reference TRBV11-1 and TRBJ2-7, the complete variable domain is EAEVAQSPRYKITEKSQAVAFWCDPISGHATLYWYRQILGQGPELLVQFQDESVVDDSQLPKDRFSAERLKGVDSTLKIQPAELGDSAMYLCASSLGGQGGIYEQYFGPGTRLTVT.

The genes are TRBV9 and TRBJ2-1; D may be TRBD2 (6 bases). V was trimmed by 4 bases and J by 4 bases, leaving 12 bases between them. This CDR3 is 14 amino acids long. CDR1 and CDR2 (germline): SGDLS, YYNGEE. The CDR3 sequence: CASSRGSFYNEQFF. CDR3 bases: TGTGCCAGCAGCCGGGGGAGTTTTTACAATGAGCAGTTCTTC.

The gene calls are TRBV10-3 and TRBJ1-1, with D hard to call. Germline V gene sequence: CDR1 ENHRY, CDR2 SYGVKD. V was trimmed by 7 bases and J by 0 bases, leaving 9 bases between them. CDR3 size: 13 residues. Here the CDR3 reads CAINKEVNTEAFF. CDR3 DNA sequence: TGTGCCATCAACAAGGAGGTGAACACTGAAGCTTTCTTT.

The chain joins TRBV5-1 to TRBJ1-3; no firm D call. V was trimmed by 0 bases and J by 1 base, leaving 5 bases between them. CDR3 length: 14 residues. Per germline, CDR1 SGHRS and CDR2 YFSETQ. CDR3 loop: CASSLGRSGNTIYF. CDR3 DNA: TGCGCCAGCAGCTTGGGGAGATCTGGAAACACCATATATTTT.

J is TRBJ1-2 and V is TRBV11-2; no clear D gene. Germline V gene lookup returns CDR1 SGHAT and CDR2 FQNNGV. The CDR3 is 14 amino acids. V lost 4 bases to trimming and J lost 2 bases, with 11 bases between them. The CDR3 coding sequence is TGTGCCAGCAGCTCTCAGACACGGAACTATGGCTACACCTTC. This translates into CASSSQTRNYGYTF.

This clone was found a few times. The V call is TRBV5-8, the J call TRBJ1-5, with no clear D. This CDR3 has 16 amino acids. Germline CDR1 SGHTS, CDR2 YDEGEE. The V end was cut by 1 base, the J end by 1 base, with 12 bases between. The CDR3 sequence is CASSLFGGMSNQPQHF. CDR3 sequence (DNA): TGTGCCAGCAGCTTGTTCGGAGGGATGAGCAATCAGCCCCAGCATTTT. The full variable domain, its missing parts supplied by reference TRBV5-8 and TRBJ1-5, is EAGVTQSPTHLIKTRGQQATLRCSPISGHTSVYWYQQALGLGLQFLLWYDEGEERNRGNFPPRFSGRQFPNYSSELNVNALELEDSALYLCASSLFGGMSNQPQHFGDGTRLSIL.

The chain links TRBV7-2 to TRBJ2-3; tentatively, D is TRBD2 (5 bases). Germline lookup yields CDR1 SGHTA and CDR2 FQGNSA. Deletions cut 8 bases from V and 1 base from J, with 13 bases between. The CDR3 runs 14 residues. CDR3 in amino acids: CASSGWRRTDTQYF. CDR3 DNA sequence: TGTGCCAGCTCTGGATGGAGGCGCACAGATACGCAGTATTTT. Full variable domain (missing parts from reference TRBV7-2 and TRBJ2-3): GAGVSQSPSNKVTEKGKDVELRCDPISGHTALYWYRQSLGQGLEFLIYFQGNSAPDKSGLPSDRFSAERTGGSVSTLTIQRTQQEDSAVYLCASSGWRRTDTQYFGPGTRLTVL.

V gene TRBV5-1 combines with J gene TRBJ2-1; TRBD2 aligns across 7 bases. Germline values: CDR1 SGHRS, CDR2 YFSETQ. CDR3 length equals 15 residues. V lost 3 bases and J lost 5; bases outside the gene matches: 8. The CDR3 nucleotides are TGCGCCAGCAGCTGGGCGGGAGTGGGGGACAATGAGCAGTTCTTC. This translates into CASSWAGVGDNEQFF.

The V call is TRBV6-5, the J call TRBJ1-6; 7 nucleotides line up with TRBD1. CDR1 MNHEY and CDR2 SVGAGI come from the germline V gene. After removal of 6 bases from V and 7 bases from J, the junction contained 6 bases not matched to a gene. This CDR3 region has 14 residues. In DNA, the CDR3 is TGTGCCAGCAGCTGGGGACAGTTCAATTCACCCCTCCACTTT. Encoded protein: CASSWGQFNSPLHF.

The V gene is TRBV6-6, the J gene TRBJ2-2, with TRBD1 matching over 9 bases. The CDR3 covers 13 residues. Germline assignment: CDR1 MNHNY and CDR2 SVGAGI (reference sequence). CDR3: CAGWDRDTGELFF. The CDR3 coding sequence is TGTGCGGGATGGGACAGGGACACCGGGGAGCTGTTTTTT.

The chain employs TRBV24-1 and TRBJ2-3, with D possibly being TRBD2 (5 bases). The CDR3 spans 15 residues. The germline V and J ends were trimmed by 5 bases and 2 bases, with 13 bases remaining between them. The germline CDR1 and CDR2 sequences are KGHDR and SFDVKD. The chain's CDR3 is CATSAPDGNTDTQYF. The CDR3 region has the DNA TGTGCCACCAGTGCTCCTGACGGGAACACAGATACGCAGTATTTT.

CDR3 in amino acids: CASSLQEDTGSNQPQHF. The CDR3, as DNA: TGTGCCAGCAGCCTTCAAGAGGACACAGGTAGCAATCAGCCCCAGCATTTT. V gene TRBV4-2 combines with J gene TRBJ1-5; perhaps TRBD1 as D (5 bases). Per germline, CDR1 LGHNA and CDR2 YNFKEQ. The CDR3 length is 17 residues. V lost 4 bases, J lost 0 bases, and 16 bases lay in between.